The sequence of this T cell receptor (beta chain) was determined in a study of beta chain features in type 1 diabetes. About the research overall: The number of sorted cells examined across all samples was under 140,000,000.

The CDR3 length is 15 residues. Germline V lookup: CDR1 LNHDA, CDR2 SQIVND (reference sequence). Trimming removed 5 bases from V and 0 bases from J, with 14 bases in between. Expressed TCRB transcripts were sequenced after all isolated RNA was converted to cDNA. Average reads per stem cell-like memory T cell sample were some 1.1 million. This table comes from immunoSEQ multiplex PCR, and its TCRdb copy is limited to in-frame clones, with some not included. Of 65,000 to 100,000 clones in the sample, under 35% were seen once. This chain uses TRBV19 with TRBJ2-7; tentative D call: TRBD2 (6 bases). The receptor comes from a woman younger than 30 in good health. The sequencing sample was made of stem cell memory CD4+ T cells from blood. DNA for the CDR3: TGTGCCAGTAGTTTAGGCGGGACCCACTCCTACGAGCAGTACTTC. It codes for CASSLGGTHSYEQYF.